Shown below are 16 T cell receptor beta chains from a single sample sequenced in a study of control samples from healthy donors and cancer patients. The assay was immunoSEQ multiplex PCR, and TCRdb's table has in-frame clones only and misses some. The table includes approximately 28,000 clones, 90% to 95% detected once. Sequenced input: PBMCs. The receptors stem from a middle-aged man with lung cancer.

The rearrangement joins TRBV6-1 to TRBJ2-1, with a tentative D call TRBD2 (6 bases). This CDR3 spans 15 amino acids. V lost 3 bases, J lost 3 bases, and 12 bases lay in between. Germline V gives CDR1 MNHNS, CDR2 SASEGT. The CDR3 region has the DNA TGTGCCAGCAGTGAGGCGGGGACTCTCTACAATGAGCAGTTCTTC. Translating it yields CASSEAGTLYNEQFF.

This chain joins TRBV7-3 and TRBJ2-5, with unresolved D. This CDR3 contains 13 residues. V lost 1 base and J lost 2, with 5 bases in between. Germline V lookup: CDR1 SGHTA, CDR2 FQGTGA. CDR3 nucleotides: TGTGCCAGCAGCTTAAGCCTGCAAGAGACCCAGTACTTC. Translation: CASSLSLQETQYF.

The CDR3: CASSFRQVGTEAFF. DNA of the CDR3: TGCGCCAGCAGCTTCAGACAGGTAGGCACTGAAGCTTTCTTT. V gene TRBV5-1 combines with J gene TRBJ1-1; maybe TRBD1 (6 bases). The CDR3 covers 14 residues. Per germline, CDR1 SGHRS and CDR2 YFSETQ. V was clipped by 2 bases and J by 4 bases, with 12 bases between them.

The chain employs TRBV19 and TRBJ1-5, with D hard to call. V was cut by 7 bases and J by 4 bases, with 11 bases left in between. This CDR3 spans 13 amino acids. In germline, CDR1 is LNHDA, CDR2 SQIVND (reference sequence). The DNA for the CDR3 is TGTGCCAGTACCTTGGCGCATAATCAGCCCCAGCATTTT. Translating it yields CASTLAHNQPQHF.

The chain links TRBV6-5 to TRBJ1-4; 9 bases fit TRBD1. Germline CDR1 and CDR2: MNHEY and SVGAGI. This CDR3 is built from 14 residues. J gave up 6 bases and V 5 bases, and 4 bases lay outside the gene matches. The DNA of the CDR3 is TGTGCCAGCAGTCAGGGACAGGGTTATGAAAAACTGTTTTTT. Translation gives CASSQGQGYEKLFF.

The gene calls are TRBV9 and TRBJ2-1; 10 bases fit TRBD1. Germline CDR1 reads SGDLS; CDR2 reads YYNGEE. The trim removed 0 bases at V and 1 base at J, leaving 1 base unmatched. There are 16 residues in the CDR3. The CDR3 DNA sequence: TGTGCCAGCAGCGTAGTGGGACAGGGGTCCTACAATGAGCAGTTCTTC. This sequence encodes CASSVVGQGSYNEQFF.

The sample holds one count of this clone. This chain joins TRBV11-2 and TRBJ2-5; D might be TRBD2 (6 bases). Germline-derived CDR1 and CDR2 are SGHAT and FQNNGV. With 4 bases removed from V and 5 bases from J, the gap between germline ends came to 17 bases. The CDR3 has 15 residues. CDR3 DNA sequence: TGTGCCAGCAGCTCTAAACAGAGCGCGGGGGAGACCCAGTACTTC. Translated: CASSSKQSAGETQYF.

The CDR3 region has the DNA TGTGCCAGCAGCCAGGGGGGGCAGGGTCCCCACTTT. Residues: CASSQGGQGPHF. This chain connects TRBV3-1 (or the pseudogene TRBV3-2) to TRBJ1-6; weak D call: TRBD1 (6 bases). CDR3 length equals 12 residues. Per the germline V gene, CDR1 is LGHDT and CDR2 is YNNKEL (reference sequence). With 3 bases removed from V and 18 bases from J, the gap between germline ends came to 15 bases.

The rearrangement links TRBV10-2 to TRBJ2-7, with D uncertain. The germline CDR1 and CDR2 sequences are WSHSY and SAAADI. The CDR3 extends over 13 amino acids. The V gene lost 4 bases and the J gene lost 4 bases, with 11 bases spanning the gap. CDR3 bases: TGCGCCAGCAGTGTAAGTCCGGTTTACGAGCAGTACTTC. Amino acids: CASSVSPVYEQYF.

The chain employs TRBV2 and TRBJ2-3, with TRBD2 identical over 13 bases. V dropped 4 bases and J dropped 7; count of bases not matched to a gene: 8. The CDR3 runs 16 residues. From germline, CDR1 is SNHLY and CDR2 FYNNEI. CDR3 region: CASSGPGLAGTYTQYF. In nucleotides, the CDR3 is TGTGCCAGCAGTGGACCGGGACTAGCGGGGACATATACGCAGTATTTT.

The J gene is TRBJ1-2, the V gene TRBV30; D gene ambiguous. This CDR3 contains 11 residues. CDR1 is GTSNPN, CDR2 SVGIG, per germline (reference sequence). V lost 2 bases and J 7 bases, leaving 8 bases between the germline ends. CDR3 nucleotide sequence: TGTGCCTGGAGTTCGCGGCTTGGCTACACCTTC. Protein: CAWSSRLGYTF. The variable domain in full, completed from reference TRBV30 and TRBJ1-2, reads SQTIHQWPATLVQPVGSPLSLECTVEGTSNPNLYWYRQAAGRGLQLLFYSVGIGQISSEVPQNLSASRPQDRQFILSSKKLLLSDSGFYLCAWSSRLGYTFGSGTRLTVV.

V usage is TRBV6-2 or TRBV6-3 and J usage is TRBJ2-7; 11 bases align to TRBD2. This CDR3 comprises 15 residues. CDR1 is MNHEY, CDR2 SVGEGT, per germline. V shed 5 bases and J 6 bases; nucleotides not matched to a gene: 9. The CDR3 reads CASSRRLAGSAEQYF. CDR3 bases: TGTGCCAGCAGTAGGAGACTAGCGGGGTCCGCCGAGCAGTACTTC.

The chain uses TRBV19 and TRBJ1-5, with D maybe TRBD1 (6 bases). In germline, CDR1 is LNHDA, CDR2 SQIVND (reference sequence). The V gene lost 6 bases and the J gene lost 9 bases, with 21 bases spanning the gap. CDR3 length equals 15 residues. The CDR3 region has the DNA TGTGCCAGTAGACACTCGGGGGGCCGGGGCTCGCCCCAGCATTTT. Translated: CASRHSGGRGSPQHF.

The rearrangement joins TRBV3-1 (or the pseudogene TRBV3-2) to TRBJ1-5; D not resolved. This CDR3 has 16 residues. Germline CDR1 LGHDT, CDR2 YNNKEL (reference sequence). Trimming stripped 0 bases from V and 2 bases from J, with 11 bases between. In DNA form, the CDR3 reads TGTGCCAGCAGCCAAGAACGAGGGTCGGGCAATCAGCCCCAGCATTTT. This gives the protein CASSQERGSGNQPQHF.

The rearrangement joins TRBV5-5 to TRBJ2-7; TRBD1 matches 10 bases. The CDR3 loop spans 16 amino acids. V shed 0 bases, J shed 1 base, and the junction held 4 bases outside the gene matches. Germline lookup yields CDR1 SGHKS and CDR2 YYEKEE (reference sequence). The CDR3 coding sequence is TGTGCCAGCAGCTTGGATGACAGGGGGCCATCCTACGAGCAGTACTTC. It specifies CASSLDDRGPSYEQYF.

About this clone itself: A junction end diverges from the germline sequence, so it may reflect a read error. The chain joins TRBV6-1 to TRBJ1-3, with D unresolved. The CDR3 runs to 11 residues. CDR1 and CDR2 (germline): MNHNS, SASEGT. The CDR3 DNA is TGTGCCAGCAGTGAAGCTTTGGTACGGCATTTT. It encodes CASSEALVRHF.